The clone carrying this T cell receptor beta chain was found many times. Its antigen is undetermined. This sample was taken from a study of T cell repertoires in cytomegalovirus infection. Overall study: Public TCR beta signatures marked donors with CMV infection and the matching HLA.

Overall study results and limits: Ex vivo responses were dominated by HLA-C-restricted CMV-specific TCR beta clonotypes. Summed frequency of shared TCR beta families picked out CMV carriers who also had the relevant HLA.

TCRdb processed the reads anew with MiXCR; each CDR3 protein has one entry. The repertoire holds 310,000 or so distinct CDR3 sequences, with roughly 24% as singletons. Sequencing was performed on PBMCs. This sequence was found in a human donor in good health (CMV status not recorded). Some clones in this sample may be carry-over from other donors' samples.

The CDR3 DNA reads as TGTGCCAGCAGCCACGGACTAGTCACAGATACGCAGTATTTT. It codes for CASSHGLVTDTQYF. The chain recombines TRBV7-2 with TRBJ2-3; 7 bases fit TRBD2. From germline, CDR1 is SGHTA and CDR2 FQGNSA. The ends lost 5 bases at V and 2 bases at J; junction bases unmatched: 4. The CDR3 runs to 14 residues.